This T cell receptor (beta chain) was captured by sequencing in a study of control samples from healthy donors and cancer patients. V was cut by 3 bases and J by 2 bases, with 5 bases left in between. The CDR3 spans 12 residues. From germline, CDR1 is MGHDK and CDR2 SYGVNS. Sequencing was performed with immunoSEQ multiplex PCR; in TCRdb, only in-frame clones are kept and a portion is missing. This sample has roughly 92,000 clones, with 85% to 90% found just once. The sequence was collected from an older woman in good health. Input material: blood. V usage is TRBV25-1 and J usage is TRBJ2-7; D is unresolved. The CDR3 is CASSDGAYEQYF. CDR3 coding DNA: TGTGCCAGCAGTGATGGGGCCTACGAGCAGTACTTC.